This T cell receptor (beta chain) was observed in a study of vaccination and CD4 T cells after COVID-19. Study background: In the convalescent group, nasal swab PCR was SARS-CoV-2 positive; fewer than 10 cases were mild and one severe.

Study-level results: In convalescent patients, a median approximately 86% of post-vaccine SARS-CoV-2-reactive clones appeared only after vaccination.

Looked up from germline, CDR1 is SNHLY and CDR2 is FYNNEI. The length of the CDR3 is 12 residues. The V end lost 3 bases, the J end lost 2 bases, and 5 bases lay between the germline ends. Treatment in this sample: approximately 10-day PBMC culture with coronavirus spike peptide pools or control peptides (ViraFEST assay). On this clonotype: What it binds is not known.

Cultured CD4+ T cells had their DNA profiled by the Oncomine TCR Beta short-read assay. TCRdb processed the PCR reads anew with MiXCR; each CDR3 protein has one entry. Here the sample spans roughly 8,400 distinct CDR3 sequences, under 75% being singletons. This material consisted of cultured CD4+ T cells from blood, taken after SARS-CoV-2 vaccination. This receptor was identified in a human donor with COVID-19. The V and J genes are TRBV2 and TRBJ2-7; the D is unclear. CDR3 loop: CASSDTPYEQYF. CDR3 in DNA: TGTGCCAGCAGTGATACCCCCTACGAGCAGTACTTC.